These 6 T cell receptor beta chains originate from one sample sequenced in a study of early T cells in non-severe SARS-CoV-2 infection. TCRdb used MiXCR to reprocess the 5' RACE reads, holding one entry per CDR3 protein. The sample lists roughly 77,000 distinct CDR3 sequences, roughly 12% occurring once. Sequencing used whole blood. All receptors come from an adult who was a healthcare worker with PCR-confirmed SARS-CoV-2 infection or an uninfected control (not recorded which).

This clonotype has a count of ten or more. This chain joins TRBV11-2 and TRBJ2-5; 11 bases are a match to TRBD2. This CDR3 comprises 16 residues. After removal of 5 bases from V and 2 bases from J, the junction contained 7 bases not matched to a gene. CDR1 SGHAT and CDR2 FQNNGV come from the germline V gene. The CDR3 here is CASSGTSGSGQETQYF. For the CDR3, the DNA is TGTGCCAGCAGCGGCACTAGCGGGAGTGGGCAAGAGACCCAGTACTTC.

This clonotype was recorded many times. The chain carries TRBV11-2 and TRBJ1-2; 7 nucleotides agree with TRBD1. The CDR3 length is 14 residues. Trimming at V came to 1 base and at J to 8 bases, leaving 7 bases not matched to a gene. CDR1 is SGHAT and CDR2 is FQNNGV in the germline V gene. Written as DNA, the CDR3 is TGTGCCAGCAGCTTAGGGGTTAGGGGGCCCGGCTACACCTTC. The encoded protein is CASSLGVRGPGYTF. Full variable domain (remainder filled in from reference TRBV11-2 and TRBJ1-2): EAGVAQSPRYKIIEKRQSVAFWCNPISGHATLYWYQQILGQGPKLLIQFQNNGVVDDSQLPKDRFSAERLKGVDSTLKIQPAKLEDSAVYLCASSLGVRGPGYTFGSGTRLTVV.

The table lists this clonotype with many counts. The chain has TRBV11-3 and TRBJ1-1; D possibly corresponds to TRBD1 (5 bases). Germline CDR1 and CDR2: SGHNT and YENEEA. The CDR3 is 13 residues long. The V and J ends lost 4 bases and 0 bases respectively, with 6 bases between them. For the CDR3, the DNA is TGTGCCAGCAGCTCGACAGTGAACACTGAAGCTTTCTTT. Encoded protein: CASSSTVNTEAFF.

This clonotype has more than one count but fewer than ten. V gene TRBV7-3 combines with J gene TRBJ2-5; D unresolved. This CDR3 comprises 14 residues. From germline, CDR1 is SGHTA and CDR2 FQGTGA. V was cut by 5 bases and J by 10 bases, with 20 bases left in between. This CDR3 reads CASSKSVTGEDQYF. The CDR3 nucleotides are TGTGCCAGCAGCAAAAGTGTTACGGGTGAGGACCAGTACTTC. Together with reference TRBV7-3 and TRBJ2-5, the CDR3 gives the full variable domain: GAGVSQTPSNKVTEKGKYVELRCDPISGHTALYWYRQSLGQGPEFLIYFQGTGAADDSGLPNDRFFAVRPEGSVSTLKIQRTERGDSAVYLCASSKSVTGEDQYFGPGTRLLVL.

This clonotype has ten or more counts. J is TRBJ2-7 and V is TRBV2, with 10 bases fitting TRBD1. Germline CDR1 is SNHLY and CDR2 is FYNNEI. Germline trimming cut 5 bases from V and 3 bases from J; bases unmatched to any gene: 1. The CDR3 extends over 13 amino acids. The CDR3, as DNA: TGTGCCAGCAGTTGGACAGGGGGCTACGAGCAGTACTTC. This codes for CASSWTGGYEQYF.

The chain has TRBV11-3 and TRBJ2-3; D is unresolved. From germline, CDR1 is SGHNT and CDR2 YENEEA. Trimming took off 1 base at V and 0 bases at J, with 20 bases between the two ends. The CDR3 length is 19 residues. The CDR3 reads CASSLGSLLGRSSTDTQYF. CDR3 bases: TGTGCCAGCAGCTTAGGCTCCCTTTTGGGTCGTTCGAGCACAGATACGCAGTATTTT.